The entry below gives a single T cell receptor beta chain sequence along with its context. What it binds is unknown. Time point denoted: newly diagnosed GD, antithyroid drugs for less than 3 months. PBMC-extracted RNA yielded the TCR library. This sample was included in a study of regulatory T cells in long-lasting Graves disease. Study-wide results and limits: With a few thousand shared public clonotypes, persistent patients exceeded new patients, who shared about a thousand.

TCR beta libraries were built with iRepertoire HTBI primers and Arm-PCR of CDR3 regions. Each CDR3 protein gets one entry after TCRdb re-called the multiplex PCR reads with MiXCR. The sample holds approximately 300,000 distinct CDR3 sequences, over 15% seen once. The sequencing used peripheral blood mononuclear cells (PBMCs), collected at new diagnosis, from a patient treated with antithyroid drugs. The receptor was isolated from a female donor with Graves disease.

This CDR3 reads CASSPQRGQVGSGANVLTF. The DNA of the CDR3 is TGTGCCAGCAGCCCCCAAAGGGGACAGGTTGGCTCTGGGGCCAACGTCCTGACTTTC. The chain recombines TRBV28 with TRBJ2-6; 8 bases agree with TRBD1. Germline trimming cut 6 bases from V and 0 bases from J; bases unmatched to any gene: 13. Germline V gene sequence: CDR1 MDHEN, CDR2 SYDVKM. The CDR3 sequence is 19 residues long.